Listed below are T cell receptor beta chains from one sample, sequenced in a study of blood T cell repertoires in COVID-19. Only in-frame clones appear in the TCRdb table, and some are missing; sequencing was by immunoSEQ multiplex PCR. The table lists about 330,000 clones, nearly 90% of them singletons, with under 6.5% in the top ten. Material: PBMCs or T cells enriched from blood (not recorded which). Every receptor here comes from a woman aged 25 to 39 who had recovered from COVID-19. CDR3s include the opening cysteine and the closing phenylalanine or tryptophan. A D gene is named only where the DNA matches it firmly. Some rows mark clone size as missing; the rest say once, few, many or name a class of expanded clone.

size,D,V,J,CDR3,DNA
-,TRBD1,TRBV30,TRBJ1-4,CAWSVTGVNEKLFF,TGTGCCTGGAGTGTCACAGGGGTTAATGAAAAACTGTTTTTT
-,-,TRBV5-8,TRBJ1-1,CASSFRYGEAFF,TGTGCCAGCAGCTTTCGGTATGGTGAAGCTTTCTTT
-,TRBD2,TRBV3-1/TRBV3-2,TRBJ2-1,CASSLTTSGGGEQFF,TGTGCCAGCAGCCTTACGACTAGCGGGGGGGGTGAGCAGTTCTTC
-,TRBD1,TRBV7-2,TRBJ1-1,CASSLVGAGGAFF,TGTGCCAGCAGCTTAGTTGGGGCAGGGGGAGCTTTCTTT
-,-,TRBV19,TRBJ1-2,CASRAGVDYGYTF,TGTGCCAGTAGGGCAGGGGTGGACTATGGCTACACCTTC
-,-,TRBV6-5,TRBJ1-1,CASSSPNGRDTEAFF,TGTGCCAGCAGTTCACCGAATGGGAGGGACACTGAAGCTTTCTTT
-,TRBD2,TRBV27,TRBJ2-2,CASSLEGRGGRPGELFF,TGTGCCAGCAGTTTGGAGGGGCGCGGGGGAAGGCCCGGGGAGCTGTTTTTT
few,-,TRBV7-9,TRBJ2-7,CASSLDQGTHEQYF,TGTGCCAGCAGCTTAGACCAGGGGACCCACGAGCAGTACTTC
-,TRBD1,TRBV5-4,TRBJ1-2,CASSHRTGAPNYGYTF,TGTGCCAGCAGCCACCGGACAGGGGCTCCTAACTATGGCTACACCTTC
once,-,TRBV5-4,TRBJ1-2,CASSGGGDSSNYGYTF,TGTGCCAGCAGCGGGGGCGGTGACAGCTCTAACTATGGCTACACCTTC
-,TRBD2,TRBV27,TRBJ2-5,CASSPKPSGTQYF,TGTGCCAGCAGTCCAAAACCTAGCGGGACCCAGTACTTC
-,-,TRBV6-5,TRBJ1-1,CASSLNPGVAEAFF,TGTGCCAGCAGTTTAAACCCGGGGGTCGCTGAAGCTTTCTTT
-,TRBD1,TRBV5-1,TRBJ2-6,CASSSQGAGANVLTF,TGCGCCAGCAGCTCCCAGGGGGCTGGGGCCAACGTCCTGACTTTC
-,TRBD1,TRBV27,TRBJ1-6,CASSVRTGENTPLHF,TGTGCCAGCAGTGTCCGGACAGGGGAAAATACACCCCTCCACTTT
-,TRBD1,TRBV10-3,TRBJ1-2,CAITTTGGSGYTF,TGTGCCATCACCACTACAGGGGGCAGTGGCTACACCTTC
-,-,TRBV27,TRBJ2-7,CASRDMGLGRTYEQYF,TGTGCCAGCAGGGATATGGGGCTAGGTCGTACCTACGAGCAGTACTTC
-,-,TRBV2,TRBJ2-3,CASSEARVVDTQYF,TGTGCCAGCAGTGAAGCGCGAGTAGTTGATACGCAGTATTTT
-,-,TRBV23-1,TRBJ2-7,CASSRLDRALSYEQYF,TGCGCCAGCAGTCGTCTGGACAGAGCCCTCTCCTACGAGCAGTACTTC
-,TRBD1,TRBV5-1,TRBJ1-2,CASSLIGQGVSAGYTF,TGCGCCAGCAGCTTGATAGGACAGGGGGTTTCGGCGGGCTACACCTTC
-,-,TRBV6-4,TRBJ1-1,CASSDSAGNTEAFF,TGTGCCAGCAGTGACTCGGCGGGGAACACTGAAGCTTTCTTT
few,TRBD1,TRBV9,TRBJ1-4,CASSAQGARGEKLFF,TGTGCCAGCAGCGCGCAGGGGGCGCGTGGTGAAAAACTGTTTTTT
-,TRBD1,TRBV9,TRBJ1-5,CASSVGDRAGPQHF,TGTGCCAGCAGCGTAGGGGACAGAGCTGGGCCCCAGCATTTT
-,-,TRBV30,TRBJ1-4,CAWAREGEKLFF,TGTGCCTGGGCCCGGGAGGGGGAAAAACTGTTTTTT
once,-,TRBV5-5,TRBJ1-1,CASSLDGGNEAFF,TGTGCCAGCAGCTTGGATGGGGGCAATGAAGCTTTCTTT
-,TRBD2,TRBV4-1,TRBJ2-2,CASSQGDRGGSDTGELFF,TGCGCCAGCAGCCAAGGAGATCGCGGGGGATCTGACACCGGGGAGCTGTTTTTT
once,-,TRBV27,TRBJ1-4,CASSFRPGDKKLFF,TGTGCCAGCAGTTTTAGGCCAGGGGATAAAAAACTGTTTTTT
few,-,TRBV5-4,TRBJ1-2,CASRPGRTDRDGYTF,TGTGCCAGCAGGCCGGGACGGACAGATAGGGATGGCTACACCTTC
once,-,TRBV29-1,TRBJ2-7,CSASSHRSLAQGEQYF,TGCAGCGCCTCAAGTCACAGATCTCTGGCGCAGGGGGAGCAGTACTTC
-,-,TRBV18,TRBJ2-7,CASSPRDRFPYEQYF,TGTGCCAGCTCACCCCGCGACAGATTCCCCTACGAGCAGTACTTC
-,TRBD1,TRBV5-4,TRBJ1-1,CASSLWTGGTEAFF,TGTGCCAGCAGCCTGTGGACAGGGGGCACTGAAGCTTTCTTT
-,-,TRBV6-5,TRBJ1-1,CASSYSGSQRGGEAFF,TGTGCCAGCAGTTACTCGGGCAGCCAGCGGGGTGGTGAAGCTTTCTTT
once,-,TRBV25-1,TRBJ1-1,CASSRGEGTEAFF,TGTGCCAGCAGTCGAGGGGAGGGGACTGAAGCTTTCTTT
once,TRBD1,TRBV2,TRBJ2-2,CASAGGANTGELFF,TGTGCCAGCGCAGGGGGCGCGAACACCGGGGAGCTGTTTTTT
-,-,TRBV18,TRBJ1-1,CASSPEERRSFF,TGTGCCAGCTCACCAGAGGAACGCCGGAGTTTCTTT
-,TRBD1,TRBV6-5,TRBJ2-3,CASTRDRVTDTQYF,TGTGCCAGCACTAGGGACAGGGTTACAGATACGCAGTATTTT
-,TRBD1,TRBV19,TRBJ1-1,CASSIPGQVNTEAFF,TGTGCCAGTAGTATTCCGGGACAGGTGAACACTGAAGCTTTCTTT
-,-,TRBV30,TRBJ1-6,CAWSVGGSYNSPLHF,TGTGCCTGGAGTGTGGGGGGCTCCTATAATTCACCCCTCCACTTT
-,-,TRBV6-6,TRBJ1-6,CASTRSPGSPLHF,TGTGCCAGCACCAGATCCCCAGGTTCACCCCTCCACTTT
-,TRBD1,TRBV10-3,TRBJ1-1,CAIARRGDRGTEAFF,TGTGCCATCGCCCGCCGTGGGGACAGGGGGACTGAAGCTTTCTTT
-,-,TRBV2,TRBJ1-1,CASSWTAIMNTEAFF,TGTGCCAGCAGTTGGACAGCCATTATGAACACTGAAGCTTTCTTT
-,TRBD1,TRBV7-2,TRBJ2-7,CASSPSSGTENYEQYF,TGTGCCAGCAGCCCCTCCTCCGGGACAGAGAACTACGAGCAGTACTTC
-,TRBD1,TRBV19,TRBJ2-5,CASAGGRETQYF,TGTGCCAGTGCAGGGGGCCGTGAGACCCAGTACTTC
-,TRBD1,TRBV6-6,TRBJ1-5,CATRGDPSNQPQHF,TGTGCAACCAGGGGGGACCCTAGCAATCAGCCCCAGCATTTT
-,-,TRBV30,TRBJ2-2,CAWSRVAGELFF,TGTGCCTGGAGCAGGGTAGCCGGGGAGCTGTTTTTT
-,-,TRBV27,TRBJ1-5,CASSLHGGNQPQHF,TGTGCCAGCAGTTTACACGGGGGCAATCAGCCCCAGCATTTT
-,TRBD1,TRBV5-1,TRBJ1-3,CASSLAQGDSGNTIYF,TGCGCCAGCAGCTTGGCGCAGGGGGACTCTGGAAACACCATATATTTT
-,-,TRBV19,TRBJ2-2,CASSPGLLRVITGELFF,TGTGCCAGTAGCCCGGGACTCCTTAGGGTAATCACCGGGGAGCTGTTTTTT
once,-,TRBV18,TRBJ1-4,CASSPLSVATNEKLFF,TGTGCCAGCTCACCTTTATCCGTTGCAACTAATGAAAAACTGTTTTTT
-,-,TRBV2,TRBJ1-2,CASSEAVSRGGYGYTF,TGTGCCAGCAGTGAAGCGGTCTCCAGGGGCGGCTATGGCTACACCTTC
-,-,TRBV2,TRBJ1-6,CASLRAGRNNSPLHF,TGTGCCAGCCTCAGAGCCGGGAGGAATAATTCACCCCTCCACTTT